The rows below give T cell receptor beta chains drawn from one sample of a study of cytomegalovirus exposure and HLA in healthy donors. Only in-frame clones appear in the TCRdb table, and some are missing; sequencing was by immunoSEQ multiplex PCR. The sample includes 90,000 to 150,000 clones, under 85% of them seen just once. The sample comprised PBMCs. These receptors originate from a man aged 35-49 years in good health and CMV-seropositive. Each CDR3 is given with its conserved first and last residue. A D gene is named only where the DNA matches it firmly. Not all rows give a size; the values are once, few, many and, for expanded clones, a class.

v_call,clone_size,j_call,d_call,cdr3_nt,cdr3_aa
TRBV5-4,.,TRBJ2-5,TRBD2,TGTGCCAGCAGCCCTCCCGCAACTAGCGGCAAGAGAGGCCAGTACTTC,CASSPPATSGKRGQYF
TRBV6-6,.,TRBJ2-2,TRBD2,TGTGCCAGCAGCAAACTAGCGGGGGAGACCGGGGAGCTGTTTTTT,CASSKLAGETGELFF
TRBV4-1,.,TRBJ2-3,.,TGCGCCAGCAGCCAAGTTGGGCTCCGCACAGATACGCAGTATTTT,CASSQVGLRTDTQYF
TRBV29-1,once,TRBJ1-2,TRBD1,TGCAGCGTCGGGGGGAGGGGTGGACAGGGGCTCGGCTACACCTTC,CSVGGRGGQGLGYTF
TRBV6-5,few,TRBJ1-1,TRBD1,TGTGCCAGCAGTATAAGTGGGACAGGGATGTCTGAAGCTTTCTTT,CASSISGTGMSEAFF
TRBV15,once,TRBJ1-3,.,TGTGCCACCAGCAGAGAACCACCGCGAGGTTTCTCTGGAAACACCATATATTTT,CATSREPPRGFSGNTIYF
TRBV6-5,.,TRBJ2-7,.,TGTGCCAGCAGTCTTTCTTGGGGGGCCTACGAGCAGTACTTC,CASSLSWGAYEQYF
TRBV5-6,.,TRBJ2-7,TRBD1,TGTGCCAGCAGCTCGCAGAACGAAGGGTGGACAGGCATTCCCTACGAGCAGTACTTC,CASSSQNEGWTGIPYEQYF
TRBV6-1,.,TRBJ1-5,.,TGTGCCAGCAGGCCCGGTGTACTTAGCAATCAGCCCCAGCATTTT,CASRPGVLSNQPQHF
TRBV28,.,TRBJ2-1,.,TGTGCCAGCAGTTTTGGGGCCAATGAGCAGTTCTTC,CASSFGANEQFF
TRBV19,.,TRBJ2-1,TRBD1,TGTGCCAGTAGCCTAGGGCGAGGGGGCAAGGATGAGCAGTTCTTC,CASSLGRGGKDEQFF
TRBV2,few,TRBJ1-1,.,TGTGCCAGCAGTAGTATAGGAGGGAACACTGAAGCTTTCTTT,CASSSIGGNTEAFF
TRBV9,.,TRBJ1-4,TRBD1,TGTGCCAGCAGCGTGGGCGGGACAGGGAATGAAAAACTGTTTTTT,CASSVGGTGNEKLFF
TRBV10-3,few,TRBJ2-4,TRBD1,TGTGCCATCAGTGAGCCACCCCCCACAGGGGGCTACGCCAAAAACATTCAGTACTTC,CAISEPPPTGGYAKNIQYF
TRBV10-2,.,TRBJ1-4,.,TGCGCCAGCAGTCTAATGGGACACCCTAATGAAAAACTGTTTTTT,CASSLMGHPNEKLFF
TRBV5-1,.,TRBJ1-4,TRBD1,TGCGCCAGCAGCTTGTATGGACAGGGGGCCACCGAAAAACTGTTTTTT,CASSLYGQGATEKLFF
TRBV18,.,TRBJ2-5,TRBD1,TGTGCCAGCTCGGGACAGGCCCAAGAGACCCAGTACTTC,CASSGQAQETQYF
TRBV9,once,TRBJ1-5,.,TGTGCCAGCAGCGTAGGTGGGGGCAGTCAGCCCCAGCATTTT,CASSVGGGSQPQHF
TRBV19,.,TRBJ1-4,.,TGTGCCAGTAGTCCCGGGGGACCGCCTAATGAAAAACTGTTTTTT,CASSPGGPPNEKLFF
TRBV2,few,TRBJ2-7,TRBD1,TGTGCCAGCAGTCGGACAGGGAATGACGAGCAGTACTTC,CASSRTGNDEQYF
TRBV9,.,TRBJ2-1,.,TGTGCCAGCAGCGTAGAAGGGGTGAGGGGGTACAATGAGCAGTTCTTC,CASSVEGVRGYNEQFF
TRBV14,.,TRBJ2-7,.,TGTGCCAGCAGCCAAGATATGGGCAGCTCCTACGAGCAGTACTTC,CASSQDMGSSYEQYF
TRBV5-8,.,TRBJ2-7,.,TGTGCCAGCAGCCCGCTTCCCATAGCCGAGCAGTACTTC,CASSPLPIAEQYF
TRBV6-5,.,TRBJ1-3,.,TGTGCCAGCAGTGTCCCGGGGAACACCATATATTTT,CASSVPGNTIYF
TRBV28,once,TRBJ2-7,.,TGTGCCAGCAGCCTGACTAGCTACGAGCAGTACTTC,CASSLTSYEQYF
TRBV28,few,TRBJ1-2,TRBD1,TGTGCCAGCAGGGGACAGACCAGCTACACCTTC,CASRGQTSYTF
TRBV15,.,TRBJ2-7,.,TGTGCCACCAGCAGAGTCAGGGGGGCCTACGAGCAGTACTTC,CATSRVRGAYEQYF
TRBV6-1,.,TRBJ1-5,.,TGTGCCAGCAGTGCACCAGGGGAGAGCAATCAGCCCCAGCATTTT,CASSAPGESNQPQHF
TRBV5-4,.,TRBJ2-3,.,TGTGCCAGCAGCGGATTTAACCGGCGGGGAGCCTCCTTTAGCACAGATACGCAGTATTTT,CASSGFNRRGASFSTDTQYF
TRBV18,.,TRBJ2-7,TRBD1,TGTGCCAGCTCACCAACCCGGGGTCGACAGGGAAGCGAGCAGTACTTC,CASSPTRGRQGSEQYF
TRBV18,.,TRBJ1-5,TRBD1,TGTGCCAGCTCACTCGGGGGACAGCTGGGCAATCAGCCCCAGCATTTT,CASSLGGQLGNQPQHF
TRBV18,.,TRBJ1-6,.,TGTGCCAGCTCACCGTCGAACGAGGCAGCGGCCCTCCACTTT,CASSPSNEAAALHF
TRBV18,.,TRBJ2-5,.,TGTGCCAGCTCACCAGAGGGGGTCTGGGAGACCCAGTACTTC,CASSPEGVWETQYF
TRBV7-2,.,TRBJ2-7,TRBD2,TGCGCCAGCAGCCCCGCTGGGCTAGCGGGACTCGCAGGGGACGAGCAGTACTTC,CASSPAGLAGLAGDEQYF
TRBV5-4,few,TRBJ1-2,TRBD1,TGTGCCAGCAGCGGGGACAGGGGGCCTAACTATGGCTACACCTTC,CASSGDRGPNYGYTF